This T cell receptor beta chain was recorded in a study of graft-versus-host responses after intestinal transplantation. A remark on this clone: Antigen: not known.

The data were produced by immunoSEQ multiplex PCR, yet TCRdb's version contains in-frame clones alone and is incomplete. The data hold roughly 100,000 clones, with 92% observed a single time. CDR1 is MDHEN, CDR2 SYDVKM, per germline. The CDR3 is made up of 14 amino acids. V gave up 6 bases and J gave up 2 bases; unmatched junction bases: 6. The TCR was taken from a human donor who was the organ donor for an intestinal transplant. The chain is built from TRBV28 and TRBJ2-5, with 7 bases identical to TRBD1. This specimen consisted of unstimulated CD8+ T cells sorted from spleen or lymph node cells, obtained before transplant. In DNA form, the CDR3 reads TGTGCCAGCAGATCCGGACAGGAACAAGAGACCCAGTACTTC. Its protein is CASRSGQEQETQYF.